This is a list of T cell receptor gamma chains from one sample in a study of gamma-delta T cells after stem cell transplantation. TCRdb re-processed the RT-PCR reads using CATT. The profile shows 3,000 to 3,500 gamma-chain clones, about 5.3% of them singletons. The sample was gamma-delta T cells. The receptors stem from a human donor. It is not recorded whose cells these are; they may come from a transplant donor. CDR3s leave out the opening cysteine and the closing phenylalanine or tryptophan. Clone size, where shown, is once, few, many, or a class for clones that have expanded.

J gene: TRGJ1/TRGJ2; V gene: TRGV5; clone size: .; CDR3 protein: ATWDSQNYYKKL
J gene: TRGJ1/TRGJ2; V gene: TRGV9; clone size: .; CDR3 protein: ALWEPQNYYKKL
J gene: TRGJP; V gene: TRGV9; clone size: .; CDR3 protein: ALWDRDKELGKKIKV
J gene: TRGJP; V gene: TRGV9; clone size: .; CDR3 protein: ALWEPKELGKKIKV
J gene: TRGJ1/TRGJ2; V gene: TRGV4; clone size: .; CDR3 protein: ATWDWLRYYKKL
J gene: TRGJ1/TRGJ2; V gene: TRGV4; clone size: medium-sized; CDR3 protein: ATWDGDNYYKKL
J gene: TRGJ1/TRGJ2; V gene: TRGV4; clone size: few; CDR3 protein: ATWDGPQNYYKKL
J gene: TRGJP; V gene: TRGV9; clone size: few; CDR3 protein: ALWDSQRELGKKIKV
J gene: TRGJP; V gene: TRGV9; clone size: .; CDR3 protein: ALWEVELGKKIKV
J gene: TRGJP2; V gene: TRGV2; clone size: .; CDR3 protein: ATWGNDWIKT
J gene: TRGJ1/TRGJ2; V gene: TRGV2; clone size: .; CDR3 protein: ATWDGKKKL
J gene: TRGJ1/TRGJ2; V gene: TRGV2; clone size: medium-sized; CDR3 protein: ATWDGHYYKKL
J gene: TRGJ1/TRGJ2; V gene: TRGV3; clone size: few; CDR3 protein: ATWDGSEKL
J gene: TRGJP; V gene: TRGV9; clone size: few; CDR3 protein: ALWEILQLGKKIKV
J gene: TRGJ1/TRGJ2; V gene: TRGV9; clone size: medium-sized; CDR3 protein: ALWYYKKL
J gene: TRGJP; V gene: TRGV9; clone size: few; CDR3 protein: ALWEDPELGKKIKV
J gene: TRGJ1/TRGJ2; V gene: TRGV4; clone size: medium-sized; CDR3 protein: ATWDSEKKL
J gene: TRGJP; V gene: TRGV9; clone size: few; CDR3 protein: ALWEVQTDQELGKKIKV
J gene: TRGJP; V gene: TRGV9; clone size: .; CDR3 protein: ALWELLWVELGKKIKV
J gene: TRGJP; V gene: TRGV9; clone size: medium-sized; CDR3 protein: ALWEGQELGKKIKV
J gene: TRGJP; V gene: TRGV9; clone size: few; CDR3 protein: ALWEEVLGKKIKV
J gene: TRGJ1/TRGJ2; V gene: TRGV2; clone size: medium-sized; CDR3 protein: ATWDGPPIYYKKL
J gene: TRGJP; V gene: TRGV9; clone size: few; CDR3 protein: ALWEVRGGELGKKIKV
J gene: TRGJP; V gene: TRGV9; clone size: medium-sized; CDR3 protein: ALWEVQEELGKKIKV
J gene: TRGJP; V gene: TRGV9; clone size: .; CDR3 protein: ALWEVHGELGKKIKV
J gene: TRGJP; V gene: TRGV9; clone size: .; CDR3 protein: ALWEGESGKKIKV
J gene: TRGJP; V gene: TRGV9; clone size: .; CDR3 protein: ALWELQERELGKKIKV
J gene: TRGJ1/TRGJ2; V gene: TRGV8; clone size: medium-sized; CDR3 protein: ATWDNKKL
J gene: TRGJP; V gene: TRGV9; clone size: medium-sized; CDR3 protein: ALWEVLRALGKKIKV
J gene: TRGJP2; V gene: TRGV8; clone size: medium-sized; CDR3 protein: ATWDRGVSDWIKT